In its sample, the clone carrying this T cell receptor beta chain was seen many times. The CDR3 covers 11 residues. CDR1 and CDR2 (germline): SGHDT, YYEEEE. Trimming removed 2 bases at V and 3 bases at J, with 2 bases between. TCRdb itself ran the RT-PCR reads through MiXCR, one entry per CDR3 protein. The sample lists more than 600,000 distinct CDR3 sequences, 11% to 15% seen once, with just over 3.5% in the top ten. This chain uses TRBV5-6 with TRBJ1-2; no reliable D call. What was sequenced was memory CD4+ T cells from blood. This TCR came from a female donor in good health, serving as a healthy control. CDR3 loop: CASSFYYGYTF. In nucleotides, the CDR3 is TGTGCCAGCAGCTTCTACTATGGCTACACCTTC.